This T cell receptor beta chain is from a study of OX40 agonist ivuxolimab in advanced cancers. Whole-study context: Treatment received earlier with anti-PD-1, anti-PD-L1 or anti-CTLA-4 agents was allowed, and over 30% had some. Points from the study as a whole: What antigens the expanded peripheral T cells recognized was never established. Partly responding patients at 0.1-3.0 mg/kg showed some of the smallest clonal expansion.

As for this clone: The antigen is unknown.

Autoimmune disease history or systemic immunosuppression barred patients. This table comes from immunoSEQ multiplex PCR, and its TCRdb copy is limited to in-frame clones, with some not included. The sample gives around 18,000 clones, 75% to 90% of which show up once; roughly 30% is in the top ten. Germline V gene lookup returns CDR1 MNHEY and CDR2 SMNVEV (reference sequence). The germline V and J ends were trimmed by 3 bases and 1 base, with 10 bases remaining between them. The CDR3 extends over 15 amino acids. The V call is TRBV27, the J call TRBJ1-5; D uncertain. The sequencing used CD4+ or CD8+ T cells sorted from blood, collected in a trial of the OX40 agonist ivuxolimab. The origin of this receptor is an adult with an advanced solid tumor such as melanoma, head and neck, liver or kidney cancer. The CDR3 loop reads CASSFSVTSNQPQHF. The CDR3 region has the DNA TGTGCCAGCAGTTTTTCTGTTACAAGCAATCAGCCCCAGCATTTT.